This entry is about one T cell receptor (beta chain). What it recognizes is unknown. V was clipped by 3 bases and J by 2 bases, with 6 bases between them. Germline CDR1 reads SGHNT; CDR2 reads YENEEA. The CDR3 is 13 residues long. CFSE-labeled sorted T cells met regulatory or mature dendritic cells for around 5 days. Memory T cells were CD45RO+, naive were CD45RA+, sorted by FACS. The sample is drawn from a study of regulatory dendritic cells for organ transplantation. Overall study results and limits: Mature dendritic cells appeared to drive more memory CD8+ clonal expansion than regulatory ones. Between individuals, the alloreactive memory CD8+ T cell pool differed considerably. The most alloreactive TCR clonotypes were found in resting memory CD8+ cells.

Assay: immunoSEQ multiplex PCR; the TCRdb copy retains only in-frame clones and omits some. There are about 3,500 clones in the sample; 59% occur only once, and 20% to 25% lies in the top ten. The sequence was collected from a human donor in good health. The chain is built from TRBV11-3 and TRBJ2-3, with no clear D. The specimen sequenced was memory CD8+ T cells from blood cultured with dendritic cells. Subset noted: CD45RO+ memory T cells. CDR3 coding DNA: TGTGCCAGCAGCTTTTCCCACACAGATACGCAGTATTTT. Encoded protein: CASSFSHTDTQYF.